This T cell receptor beta chain was captured by sequencing in a study of metastatic and nonmetastatic thyroid tumors. Study at large: Repertoire comparisons spanned blood and tumor or nodule tissue from malignant and benign thyroid patients.

Thyroid surgery took place with no prior treatment in any patient. This clone has only a few counts. What it recognizes is unknown. Looked up from germline, CDR1 is MNHNS and CDR2 is SASEGT. Trimming removed 8 bases at V and 3 bases at J, with 10 bases between. The CDR3 has 12 residues. Whole-study findings and limits: According to reports, the diversity of TCR beta was significantly higher in malignant thyroid tumors than in benign nodules, and this held in both blood and tumor samples.

In the original processing: Between-group CDR3 differences, defined by clinicopathological status, yielded a distant-metastasis classifier for papillary thyroid cancer. TCRdb re-called clones via MiXCR from the PCR reads. The V and J calls here are based on TCRdb, not the publication. The sample consists of some 15,000 clones, about a quarter of them appearing once. The clonotype comes from a female donor with papillary thyroid cancer or a benign thyroid nodule (not recorded which). Some clones in this sample may be carry-over from other donors' samples. What was sequenced was adjacent normal tissue. The rearrangement uses TRBV6-1 and TRBJ1-2; a weak D match, TRBD1 (5 bases). The CDR3 loop reads CASSPGHYGYTF. CDR3 nucleotides: TGTGCCAGCTCTCCGGGACACTATGGCTACACCTTC.